The 11 T cell receptor beta chains below were found in one sample sequenced in a study of blood T cell repertoires in COVID-19. Libraries were prepared by immunoSEQ multiplex PCR; TCRdb keeps only in-frame clonotypes and omits some of them. Among about 160,000 clones listed, approximately 84% were seen once. The source material was peripheral blood. These TCRs come from a woman older than 75 with acute or convalescent COVID-19.

This chain joins TRBV19 and TRBJ2-7; 9 bases match TRBD1. The germline V gene has CDR1 LNHDA and CDR2 SQIVND (reference sequence). There are 16 residues in the CDR3. V was pared by 3 bases and J by 4 bases, with 10 bases of the junction left unmatched. The CDR3 region has the DNA TGTGCCAGTAGTATCACTCCCGGGACAGGGACTTACGAGCAGTACTTC. Translating gives CASSITPGTGTYEQYF.

The chain carries TRBV5-1 and TRBJ1-1; unclear D gene. Germline V gene lookup returns CDR1 SGHRS and CDR2 YFSETQ. This CDR3 contains 12 residues. With 2 bases removed from V and 4 bases from J, the gap between germline ends came to 6 bases. The CDR3 protein is CASSFEGTEAFF. As DNA, the CDR3 is TGCGCCAGCAGCTTTGAGGGCACTGAAGCTTTCTTT.

The chain carries TRBV7-8 and TRBJ2-1; weak D call: TRBD1 (5 bases). V lost 5 bases, J lost 9 bases, and 14 bases lay in between. The CDR3 has 13 amino acids. Germline loops: CDR1 SGHVS, CDR2 FQNEAQ. The chain's CDR3 is CASSPQQGFEQFF. The DNA of the CDR3 is TGTGCCAGCAGCCCCCAGCAGGGATTTGAGCAGTTCTTC. Supplemented by reference TRBV7-8 and TRBJ2-1, the full variable domain reads GAGVSQSPRYKVAKRGQDVALRCDPISGHVSLFWYQQALGQGPEFLTYFQNEAQLDKSGLPSDRFFAERPEGSVSTLKIQRTQQEDSAVYLCASSPQQGFEQFFGPGTRLTVL.

This rearrangement joins TRBV7-8 to TRBJ2-2, with 9 bases that match TRBD1. The CDR3 has 16 amino acids. Trimming at V came to 1 base and at J to 5 bases, leaving 5 bases not matched to a gene. Per the germline V gene, CDR1 is SGHVS and CDR2 is FQNEAQ. The CDR3 DNA reads TGTGCCAGCAGCTTAGAGTCAGACAGGGGGACCGGGGAGCTGTTTTTT. It is translated as CASSLESDRGTGELFF.

The rearrangement joins TRBV5-6 to TRBJ2-3, with 13 bases identical to TRBD2. V lost 5 bases and J lost 4; bases outside the gene matches: 1. This CDR3 contains 14 residues. Germline lookup yields CDR1 SGHDT and CDR2 YYEEEE. The CDR3, as DNA: TGTGCCAGCAGTGGACTAGCGGGAGCAGATACGCAGTATTTT. Its protein product is CASSGLAGADTQYF.

This sequence joins TRBV5-6 and TRBJ1-1; TRBD1 matches at 7 bases. The CDR3 spans 17 residues. V shed 0 bases and J 0 bases; nucleotides not matched to a gene: 8. Germline lookup yields CDR1 SGHDT and CDR2 YYEEEE. CDR3 protein: CASSLGLRTGMNTEAFF. The CDR3 DNA follows: TGTGCCAGCAGCTTGGGGCTACGGACAGGAATGAACACTGAAGCTTTCTTT.

The rearrangement joins TRBV27 to TRBJ2-7; 8 bases map to TRBD2. Germline V gene sequence: CDR1 MNHEY, CDR2 SMNVEV (reference sequence). The CDR3 is 13 residues long. The ends lost 5 bases at V and 7 bases at J; junction bases unmatched: 7. The CDR3 here is CASSRGTRREQYF. CDR3 nucleotides: TGTGCCAGCAGTCGCGGGACTAGACGGGAGCAGTACTTC.

As for this clone: Other DNA variants within this sample encode the same CDR3. V usage is TRBV18 and J usage is TRBJ1-2; the D is unclear. Trimming removed 3 bases from V and 4 bases from J, with 15 bases in between. CDR1 and CDR2 from the germline V gene are KGHSH and LQKENI. The CDR3 runs 15 residues. The CDR3 DNA sequence: TGTGCCAGCTCACCGCCAAGCGGTTTTGGCTATGGCTACACCTTC. Its protein is CASSPPSGFGYGYTF.

The chain couples TRBV6-5 to TRBJ2-3; a weak D match, TRBD1 (6 bases). The CDR3 length is 13 residues. V was pared by 6 bases and J by 0 bases, with 7 bases between. Germline values: CDR1 MNHEY, CDR2 SVGAGI. CDR3 region: CASRDSSTDTQYF. In nucleotides, the CDR3 is TGTGCCAGCAGGGACAGTAGCACAGATACGCAGTATTTT.

The CDR3 DNA follows: TGTGCCAGCAGCATGTACAGGGCCGACGAGCAGTACTTC. Translated: CASSMYRADEQYF. This chain joins TRBV7-8 and TRBJ2-7; weak D call: TRBD1 (6 bases). The CDR3 sequence is 13 residues long. Deletions cut 5 bases from V and 5 bases from J, with 13 bases between. Germline V lookup: CDR1 SGHVS, CDR2 FQNEAQ.

V usage is TRBV28 and J usage is TRBJ2-7; maybe TRBD2 (7 bases). The CDR3 consists of 18 residues. Germline values: CDR1 MDHEN, CDR2 SYDVKM. Trimming left V 6 bases short and J 4 bases short, with 28 bases between. The CDR3 region has the DNA TGTGCCAGCAGCTCGGAAAGTGGGACATCGGGACTACCATACGAGCAGTACTTC. Its protein product is CASSSESGTSGLPYEQYF. The complete variable domain, with remaining parts taken from reference TRBV28 and TRBJ2-7, reads DVKVTQSSRYLVKRTGEKVFLECVQDMDHENMFWYRQDPGLGLRLIYFSYDVKMKEKGDIPEGYSVSREKKERFSLILESASTNQTSMYLCASSSESGTSGLPYEQYFGPGTRLTVT.